This T cell receptor (beta chain) emerged from a study of T cells in Graves' hyperthyroidism and ophthalmopathy. Overall study: Once the initial diagnosis was made, peripheral blood was obtained before any treatment.

Amplification of TCR beta CDR3 regions used RNA as the template. HTBI primers were employed in a first-round RT-PCR of the TCR CDR3. TCRdb called the multiplex PCR reads again in MiXCR, with one record for every CDR3 protein. The sample lists about 680,000 distinct CDR3 sequences, roughly 32% occurring once. Germline V lookup: CDR1 SGDLS, CDR2 YYNGEE. The CDR3 consists of 15 residues. The ends were cut back, 2 bases at V and 6 bases at J, with 17 bases in the middle. No progression to ophthalmopathy during 18 months of follow-up defined stable disease. Clinical symptoms, serum thyroxine, TRAb, thyroid ultrasound and orbital computed tomography established diagnosis. PBMCs were collected from an approximately 10 ml volume of fresh peripheral blood.

The chain employs TRBV9 and TRBJ1-2, with D possibly TRBD1 on 6 matching bases. The clonotype originates from a woman aged 40 to 55 with Graves' hyperthyroidism. The source material was blood. CDR3 nucleotides: TGTGCCAGCAGCGTTCGCTTGGGGGCCCTCCATGGCTACACCTTC. It yields the protein CASSVRLGALHGYTF. The variable domain in full, with the rest retrieved from reference TRBV9 and TRBJ1-2, is DSGVTQTPKHLITATGQRVTLRCSPRSGDLSVYWYQQSLDQGLQFLIQYYNGEERAKGNILERFSAQQFPDLHSELNLSSLELGDSALYFCASSVRLGALHGYTFGSGTRLTVV.